The 11 T cell receptor beta chains below were found in one sample sequenced in a study of shared clonotypes between healthy human individuals. The table came from immunoSEQ multiplex PCR; TCRdb's copy has only in-frame clones and leaves some out. The data show 2 million to 2.5 million clones, with approximately 96% seen just once and less than 0.15% held by the top ten. Input material: naive CD4+ T cells sorted from blood. Subset indicated: CD45RA+ positively selected. Receptors were obtained from a man aged 18 to 29 in good health.

This sequence joins TRBV18 and TRBJ1-5; D possibly corresponds to TRBD1 (6 bases). V lost 5 bases to trimming and J lost 6 bases, with 11 bases between them. This CDR3 region has 13 residues. CDR1 and CDR2 from the germline V gene are KGHSH and LQKENI. This chain's CDR3 is CASSADSLQPQHF. The DNA of the CDR3 is TGTGCCAGCTCAGCGGACAGTCTTCAGCCCCAGCATTTT.

The chain joins TRBV28 to TRBJ1-2; D is unresolved. V lost 6 bases, J lost 4 bases, and 9 bases lay in between. This CDR3 is built from 12 residues. Per germline, CDR1 MDHEN and CDR2 SYDVKM. The chain's CDR3 is CASRQQTYGYTF. CDR3 nucleotide sequence: TGTGCCAGCAGACAGCAGACCTATGGCTACACCTTC.

This clone was found once. V gene TRBV6-5 combines with J gene TRBJ1-6, with D possibly matching TRBD1 (5 bases). Deletions cut 2 bases from V and 13 bases from J, with 9 bases between. The CDR3 is 12 amino acids. CDR1 MNHEY and CDR2 SVGAGI come from the germline V gene. The DNA of the CDR3 is TGTGCCAGCAGTTACAACGGGGGGCCCCTCCACTTT. This codes for CASSYNGGPLHF.

Remarks on this clone: Other DNA sequences in this specimen translate into the identical CDR3. This rearrangement joins TRBV27 to TRBJ1-1; D is uncertain. V was cut by 4 bases and J by 2 bases, with 8 bases left in between. Germline CDR1 MNHEY, CDR2 SMNVEV (reference sequence). The CDR3 runs 13 residues. The DNA for the CDR3 is TGTGCCAGCAGTTGGACGGGAAACACTGAAGCTTTCTTT. Protein sequence: CASSWTGNTEAFF.

The count of this clone is one. The J gene is TRBJ1-3, the V gene TRBV11-2; TRBD1 matches 11 bases. The CDR3 length is 16 residues. Germline values: CDR1 SGHAT, CDR2 FQNNGV. The V gene end was trimmed by 3 bases and the J gene end by 0 bases; junction bases not matched to a gene: 1. CDR3 residues: CASSLGTGGSGNTIYF. The CDR3 coding sequence is TGTGCCAGCAGCTTGGGGACAGGGGGCTCTGGAAACACCATATATTTT.

The J gene is TRBJ1-6, the V gene TRBV6-5, with D possibly TRBD1 on 6 matching bases. This CDR3 has 16 residues. CDR1 is MNHEY and CDR2 is SVGAGI in the germline V gene. Deletions cut 0 bases from V and 2 bases from J, with 8 bases between. CDR3 coding DNA: TGTGCCAGCAGTTACTCGAGGGGGGCCTATAATTCACCCCTCCACTTT. Its protein is CASSYSRGAYNSPLHF.

V and J are TRBV19 and TRBJ2-7; D ambiguous. CDR3 length: 14 residues. In germline, CDR1 is LNHDA, CDR2 SQIVND (reference sequence). Trimming took off 3 bases at V and 4 bases at J, with 13 bases between the two ends. The CDR3 DNA is TGTGCCAGTAGTATCGACGTACCGCCTTACGAGCAGTACTTC. Its translation: CASSIDVPPYEQYF.

V usage is TRBV5-1 and J usage is TRBJ1-4, with TRBD1 as a possible D gene (6 bases). This CDR3 spans 14 amino acids. Germline CDR1 reads SGHRS; CDR2 reads YFSETQ. V lost 0 bases to trimming and J lost 4 bases, with 7 bases between them. The CDR3 spells CASSLEGVNEKLFF. The CDR3 DNA reads TGCGCCAGCAGCTTGGAGGGGGTTAATGAAAAACTGTTTTTT. The full variable domain, in which reference TRBV5-1 and TRBJ1-4 provide the parts outside the CDR3, is KAGVTQTPRYLIKTRGQQVTLSCSPISGHRSVSWYQQTPGQGLQFLFEYFSETQRNKGNFPGRFSGRQFSNSRSEMNVSTLELGDSALYLCASSLEGVNEKLFFGSGTQLSVL.

CDR3 sequence reads: CAITETQNQPQHF. DNA for the CDR3: TGTGCCATCACTGAAACCCAAAATCAGCCCCAGCATTTT. The chain couples TRBV10-3 to TRBJ1-5; D not certain. The germline V and J ends were trimmed by 7 bases and 4 bases, with 11 bases remaining between them. The CDR3 spans 13 residues. The V gene's germline CDR1 is ENHRY and CDR2 SYGVKD.

On this clone: Other nucleotide sequences in the sample specify the same CDR3. J is TRBJ2-5 and V is TRBV6-5, with a possible D match to TRBD2 (6 bases). Germline V gene lookup returns CDR1 MNHEY and CDR2 SVGAGI. Trimming took off 5 bases at V and 1 base at J, with 11 bases between the two ends. CDR3 length equals 14 residues. The DNA for the CDR3 is TGTGCCAGCAGTCGAGGAGGGCCCCAAGAGACCCAGTACTTC. As protein: CASSRGGPQETQYF.

The CDR3 DNA sequence: TGTGCCAGCAGTTCGAGGCAGGGCTTCGGGGAGCTGTTTTTT. Its translation: CASSSRQGFGELFF. This sequence joins TRBV6-5 and TRBJ2-2, with D possibly matching TRBD1 (5 bases). The CDR3 runs 14 residues. Trimming removed 4 bases at V and 7 bases at J, with 13 bases between. CDR1 MNHEY and CDR2 SVGAGI come from the germline V gene.